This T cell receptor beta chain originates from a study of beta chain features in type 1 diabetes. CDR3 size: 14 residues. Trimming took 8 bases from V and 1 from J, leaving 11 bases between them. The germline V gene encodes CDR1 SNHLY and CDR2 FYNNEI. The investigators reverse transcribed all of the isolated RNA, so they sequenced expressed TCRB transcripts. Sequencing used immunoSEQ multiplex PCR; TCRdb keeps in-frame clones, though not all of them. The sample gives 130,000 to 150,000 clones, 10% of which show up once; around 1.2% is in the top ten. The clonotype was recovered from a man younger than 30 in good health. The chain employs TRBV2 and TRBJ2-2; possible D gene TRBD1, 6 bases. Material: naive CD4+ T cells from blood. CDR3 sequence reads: CASLLDRNTGELFF. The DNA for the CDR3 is TGTGCCAGCCTACTGGACAGGAACACCGGGGAGCTGTTTTTT. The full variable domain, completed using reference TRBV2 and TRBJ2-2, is EPEVTQTPSHQVTQMGQEVILRCVPISNHLYFYWYRQILGQKVEFLVSFYNNEISEKSEIFDDQFSVERPDGSNFTLKIRSTKLEDSAMYFCASLLDRNTGELFFGEGSRLTVL.